The T cell receptor beta chain described here comes from a study of response to subunit inactivated influenza vaccine (dated by TCRdb to 2017 to 2018). About the full investigation: Deep quantitative profiling of the T cell receptor repertoire was used in the study to follow responses to a trivalent subunit inactivated influenza vaccine. The full study reports these points: The authors proposed that each seasonal influenza vaccination may bring in only a limited number of new T cells.

This clonotype was counted a few times. Which antigen it targets is not known. Base quality data are lacking; no much larger clone is found one base away. Libraries were made using RT-PCR. The listed sequencing device is Illumina HiSeq 2500. TCRdb's own reprocessing of the public reads used fastp at Q25 and MiXCR and kept productive beta chains. Entries that share a CDR3 protein sequence are merged under the most common genes and DNA. Counted in this sample were 500,000 to 600,000 distinct CDR3 sequences; over 9% of them appeared once. Of the sample, roughly 11% is held by the ten largest clones. This same sample was also taken into another study, of T cells expressing NK-cell markers. As described in the second report: TCR beta cDNA libraries were prepared using 5'RACE template switching, which introduced a universal primer site and unique molecular identifiers. Three sorted T-cell subsets (CD3+CD56+NKG2C+, CD3+CD56+NKG2C- and CD3+CD56-NKG2C+) from eight donors had their TCR beta-chain repertoires profiled. Of the eight sequenced donors, seven were found to be HCMV-seropositive and one was found to be HCMV-seronegative. To restrict sorting to alphabetaTCR-expressing T cells, an anti-gammadeltaTCR antibody was added in several experiments. For six donors, the dominant CD3+CD56+NKG2C+ clonotypes were among the top 10 CD8+ clonotypes and accounted for about 1.0-8% of CD8+ T cells. Those dominant clonotypes were again the most abundant among CD3+CD56-NKG2C+ cells in several donors, at about 25-65%. Whether the expanded NKG2C-expressing T cell clones were specific for HCMV antigens was left unclear. All eight donors whose samples were sequenced were randomly selected healthy volunteers, three of them men and five women. HCMV-specific IgG was detected in serum with a commercial ELISA kit to determine HCMV serostatus. Ficoll density gradient centrifugation was used to isolate peripheral blood mononuclear cells from blood. For about 6 donors, unsorted PBMC were also used to sequence bulk peripheral blood T-cell repertoires. cDNA synthesis was primed from the TCR beta constant segment and was followed by two successive PCR amplification steps. Illumina HiSeq 2000/2500, MiSeq or NextSeq was used to sequence libraries as 2 x 150 bp reads. Reads were demultiplexed and grouped by UMI with MIGEC, and clonotypes were assembled and quantified with MiTCR. To exclude erroneous sequences, any TCR cDNA sequence not supported by at least two reads was discarded. Downstream repertoire analysis used the tcR package, and clonotypes were matched across fractions by CDR3 nucleotide sequence plus V segment. Antigen specificity was annotated against VDJdb with VDJmatch, allowing one amino acid substitution in CDR3.

The receptor comes from a man aged 45-65 years who received an inactivated influenza vaccine. Donor details come from another sample of the same person, matched by shared clones. The input for sequencing was PBMCs from blood, taken on the day of vaccination.

The CDR3 protein: CASSLGAGTTYNEQFF. The sequenced DNA is TGCGCCAGCAGCTTGGGGGCAGGAACGACCTACAATGAGCAGTTCTTC. This receptor chain uses TRBV5-1 and TRBJ2-1; there is no confident call for the D gene. The V end loses 0 bases and the J end loses 2 bases, and a stretch of 12 bases separates them. CDR1 and CDR2 were assigned from the germline V gene as SGHRS and YFSETQ. Spanning cysteine to phenylalanine, the CDR3 consists of 16 amino acids. Left in the record is the CDR3 DNA by itself, 48 bases read in frame from the first base.